This TCR beta chain was identified in a study of cytomegalovirus exposure and HLA in healthy donors. For this clone: Antigen specificity is unknown.

The germline V gene encodes CDR1 KGHSH and CDR2 LQKENI. V gave up 0 bases and J gave up 1 base, with 6 bases separating them. The CDR3 consists of 14 residues. Whole-study results and caveats: Per published reports, the classifier diagnosed cytomegalovirus status with high specificity and sensitivity. Many donors carried some public TCRs, although rarity characterized most TCR sequences.

The repertoire was sequenced with immunoSEQ multiplex PCR; TCRdb's copy has only in-frame clones and lacks some. The table has 35,000 to 40,000 clones, about 93% seen once. Input material: PBMCs. The chain recombines TRBV18 with TRBJ1-2; D remains unclear. This receptor was identified in a man aged 18 to 29 in good health and CMV-seronegative. The CDR3 sequence: CASSPPRDNYGYTF. The CDR3 DNA is TGTGCCAGCTCACCACCACGCGATAACTATGGCTACACCTTC.